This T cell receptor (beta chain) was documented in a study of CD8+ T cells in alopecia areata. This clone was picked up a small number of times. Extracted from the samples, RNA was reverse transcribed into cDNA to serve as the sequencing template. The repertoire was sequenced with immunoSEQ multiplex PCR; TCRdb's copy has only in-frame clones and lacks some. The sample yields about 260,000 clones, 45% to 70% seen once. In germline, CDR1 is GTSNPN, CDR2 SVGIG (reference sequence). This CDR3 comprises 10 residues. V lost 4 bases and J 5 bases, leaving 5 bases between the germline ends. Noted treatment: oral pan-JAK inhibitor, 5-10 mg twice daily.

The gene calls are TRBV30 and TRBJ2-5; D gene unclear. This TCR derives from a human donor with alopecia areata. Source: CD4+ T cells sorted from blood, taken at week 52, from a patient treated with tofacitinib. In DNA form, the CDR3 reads TGTGCCTGGATGACGGAGACCCAGTACTTC. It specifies CAWMTETQYF.